Shown below are 16 T cell receptor beta chains from a single sample sequenced in a study of T cell responses to AZD1222 COVID-19 vaccine. The protocol was immunoSEQ multiplex PCR, while the TCRdb copy is restricted to in-frame clones and leaves out a portion. Seen here are over 110,000 clones, 90% observed once, and the top ten hold 1.6%. This specimen consisted of peripheral blood, obtained 28 days after the second AZD1222 dose. These TCRs come from an adult who received the AZD1222 COVID-19 vaccine.

The rearrangement joins TRBV29-1 to TRBJ2-7, with TRBD2 matching over 14 bases. Germline loops: CDR1 SQVTM, CDR2 ANQGSEA. CDR3 size: 14 residues. The J segment lost 3 bases and the V segment lost 7 bases, leaving 5 bases of the junction unmatched. CDR3: CSAAGTSGSYEQYF. CDR3 sequence (DNA): TGCAGCGCTGCAGGGACTAGCGGGAGCTACGAGCAGTACTTC.

V is TRBV7-9 and J is TRBJ2-1; D uncertain. The CDR3 runs to 12 residues. Germline CDR1 is SEHNR and CDR2 is FQNEAQ (reference sequence). Trimming pared 4 bases from V and 7 bases from J, leaving 8 bases between. Here the CDR3 DNA reads TGTGCCAGCAGCTCTCCAAAGAATGAGCAGTTCTTC. It is translated as CASSSPKNEQFF.

The V and J genes are TRBV5-8 and TRBJ2-2, with 11 positions matching TRBD2. CDR1 and CDR2 from the germline V gene are SGHTS and YDEGEE. With 2 bases clipped from V and 6 bases from J, the junction kept 3 bases outside the gene matches. The CDR3 has 15 amino acids. The CDR3 is CASSFSTSGAGELFF. In DNA form, the CDR3 reads TGTGCCAGCAGCTTTTCGACTAGCGGGGCCGGGGAGCTGTTTTTT.

The chain couples TRBV2 to TRBJ1-2, with a tentative D call TRBD1 (5 bases). V was trimmed by 0 bases and J by 3 bases, leaving 8 bases between them. Looked up from germline, CDR1 is SNHLY and CDR2 is FYNNEI. The CDR3 runs 14 residues. Written as DNA, the CDR3 is TGTGCCAGCAGTGAAGCGCGAGGGGACTATGGCTACACCTTC. It specifies CASSEARGDYGYTF. The entire variable domain, with the rest obtained from reference TRBV2 and TRBJ1-2, is as follows: EPEVTQTPSHQVTQMGQEVILRCVPISNHLYFYWYRQILGQKVEFLVSFYNNEISEKSEIFDDQFSVERPDGSNFTLKIRSTKLEDSAMYFCASSEARGDYGYTFGSGTRLTVV.

CDR3 nucleotides: TGTGCCAGCAGCCCCCGGAGCGGGGGATCAGATACGCAGTATTTT. It encodes CASSPRSGGSDTQYF. V gene TRBV6-5 combines with J gene TRBJ2-3; 8 nucleotides agree with TRBD2. From germline, CDR1 is MNHEY and CDR2 SVGAGI. V shed 6 bases, J shed 4 bases, and the junction held 9 bases outside the gene matches. This CDR3 is 15 amino acids long.

This clone appeared once. The gene calls are TRBV5-4 and TRBJ2-2; 12 nucleotides line up with TRBD2. The CDR3 runs to 17 residues. CDR1 and CDR2 (germline): SGHNT, YYREEE (reference sequence). Unmatched junction bases numbered 4, after V lost 4 bases and J lost 0 bases. In nucleotides, the CDR3 is TGTGCCAGCAGCGCGGGACTAGCGGGCCCGAACACCGGGGAGCTGTTTTTT. Its translation is CASSAGLAGPNTGELFF.

The chain recombines TRBV28 with TRBJ1-1, with D unresolved. V shed 2 bases and J shed 6 bases, with 7 bases lying between them. This CDR3 is 12 amino acids long. Germline CDR1 and CDR2: MDHEN and SYDVKM. The CDR3 coding sequence is TGTGCCAGCAGTTTAATAGGTGCTGAAGCTTTCTTT. It encodes CASSLIGAEAFF.

The V and J genes are TRBV2 and TRBJ2-7; TRBD1 aligns across 10 bases. The V and J ends lost 11 bases and 3 bases, in that order; junction bases with no gene match: 10. Germline V gives CDR1 SNHLY, CDR2 FYNNEI. The CDR3 is 14 residues long. CDR3 sequence (DNA): TGTGCCCGTACCCGACAGGGGGCTTTCTACGAGCAGTACGTC. Protein sequence: CARTRQGAFYEQYV.

The rearrangement uses TRBV25-1 and TRBJ1-6; TRBD1 matches at 7 bases. The CDR3 contains 14 residues. Germline V CDR1 and CDR2: MGHDK, SYGVNS. J lost 7 bases, V lost 2 bases, and 2 bases had no gene match. CDR3 residues: CASSERQGNSPLHF. The CDR3 coding sequence is TGTGCCAGCAGTGAAAGACAGGGAAATTCACCCCTCCACTTT.

The chain joins TRBV6-5 to TRBJ1-6; D gene ambiguous. Per the germline V gene, CDR1 is MNHEY and CDR2 is SVGAGI. V shed 11 bases and J shed 4 bases, with 15 bases lying between them. This CDR3 is 14 amino acids long. The CDR3 DNA is TGTGCCGGGCAGCAATCCGCTTATAATTCACCCCTCCACTTT. Protein: CAGQQSAYNSPLHF.

V gene TRBV13 combines with J gene TRBJ1-1, with D uncertain. The CDR3 runs to 15 residues. Trimming pared 1 base from V and 0 bases from J, leaving 9 bases between. In germline, CDR1 is PRHDT, CDR2 FYEKMQ (reference sequence). CDR3 loop: CASSLDDGMNTEAFF. CDR3 coding DNA: TGTGCCAGCAGCTTAGACGACGGCATGAACACTGAAGCTTTCTTT.

This clone was counted once. The J gene is TRBJ2-7, the V gene TRBV30, with 8 positions matching TRBD2. The CDR3 covers 14 residues. Germline V CDR1 and CDR2: GTSNPN, SVGIG (reference sequence). J was trimmed by 9 bases and V by 3 bases; bases with no gene match: 13. CDR3 nucleotides: TGTGCCTGGAGACTCCGGGGGGGTTCTACTGGGCAGTACTTC. It yields the protein CAWRLRGGSTGQYF.

The DNA for the CDR3 is TGTGCCAGTAGTTATGCCGGGACAAGAAACTATGGCTACACCTTC. It specifies CASSYAGTRNYGYTF. The chain couples TRBV19 to TRBJ1-2; perhaps TRBD1 as D (6 bases). With 5 bases removed from V and 2 bases from J, the gap between germline ends came to 15 bases. The CDR3 extends over 15 amino acids. CDR1 is LNHDA, CDR2 SQIVND, per germline (reference sequence).

The rearrangement links TRBV7-2 to TRBJ2-5; no reliable D call. The germline CDR1 and CDR2 sequences are SGHTA and FQGNSA. The CDR3 spans 14 residues. Trimming took 2 bases from V and 5 from J, leaving 12 bases between them. CDR3 sequence: CASSLRVGRETQYF. The CDR3 DNA follows: TGTGCCAGCAGCTTAAGGGTGGGCAGGGAGACCCAGTACTTC.

The chain couples TRBV6-5 to TRBJ1-1; maybe TRBD1 (6 bases). Deletions cut 6 bases from V and 1 base from J, with 15 bases between. The CDR3 runs 15 residues. CDR1 and CDR2 from the germline V gene are MNHEY and SVGAGI. The CDR3 region is CASSPRQAGNTEAFF. In DNA form, the CDR3 reads TGTGCCAGCAGCCCACGACAGGCGGGGAACACTGAAGCTTTCTTT.

The CDR3 DNA reads as TGTGCCAGTAGTCAAAGGGACCGAGCCTACGAGCAGTACTTC. Its protein product is CASSQRDRAYEQYF. V usage is TRBV19 and J usage is TRBJ2-7, with D perhaps given as TRBD1 or TRBD2 (5 bases each). CDR1 LNHDA and CDR2 SQIVND come from the germline V gene (reference sequence). The ends were cut back, 5 bases at V and 2 bases at J, with 13 bases in the middle. This CDR3 contains 14 residues.